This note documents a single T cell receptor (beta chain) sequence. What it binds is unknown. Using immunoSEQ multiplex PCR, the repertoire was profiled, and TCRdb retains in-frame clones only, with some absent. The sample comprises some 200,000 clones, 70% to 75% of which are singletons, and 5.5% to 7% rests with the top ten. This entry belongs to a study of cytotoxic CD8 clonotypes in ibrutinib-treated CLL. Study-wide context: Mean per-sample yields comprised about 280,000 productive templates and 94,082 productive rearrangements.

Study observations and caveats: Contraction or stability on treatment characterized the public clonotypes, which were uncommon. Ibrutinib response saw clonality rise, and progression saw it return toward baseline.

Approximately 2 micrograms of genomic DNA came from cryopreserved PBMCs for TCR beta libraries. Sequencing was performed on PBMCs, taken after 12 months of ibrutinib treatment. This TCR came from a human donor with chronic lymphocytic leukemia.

As DNA, the CDR3 is TGCGCCAGCAGCTTGGCGTCAGGTCGAGTCAATTCACCCCTCCACTTT. Its protein product is CASSLASGRVNSPLHF. The chain links TRBV5-1 to TRBJ1-6; D is undetermined. V was trimmed by 0 bases and J by 7 bases, leaving 14 bases between them. The germline gives CDR1 SGHRS, CDR2 YFSETQ. The CDR3 loop spans 16 amino acids.